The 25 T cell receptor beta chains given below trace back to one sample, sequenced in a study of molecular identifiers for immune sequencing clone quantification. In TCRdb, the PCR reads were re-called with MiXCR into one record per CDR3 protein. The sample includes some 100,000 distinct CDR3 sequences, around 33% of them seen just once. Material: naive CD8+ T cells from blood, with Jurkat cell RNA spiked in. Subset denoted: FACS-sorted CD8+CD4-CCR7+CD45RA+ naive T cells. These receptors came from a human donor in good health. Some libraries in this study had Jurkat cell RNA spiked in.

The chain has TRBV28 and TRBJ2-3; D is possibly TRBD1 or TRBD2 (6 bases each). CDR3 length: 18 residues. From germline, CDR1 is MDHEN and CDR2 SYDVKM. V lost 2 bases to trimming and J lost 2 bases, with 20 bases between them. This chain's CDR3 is CASSLPMGAGEDTDTQYF. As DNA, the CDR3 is TGTGCCAGCAGTTTACCTATGGGGGCAGGGGAGGACACAGATACGCAGTATTTT.

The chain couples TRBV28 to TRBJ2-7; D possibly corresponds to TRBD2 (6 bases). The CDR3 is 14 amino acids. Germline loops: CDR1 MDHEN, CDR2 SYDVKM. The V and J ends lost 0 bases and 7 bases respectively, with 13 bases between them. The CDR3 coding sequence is TGTGCCAGCAGTTTATGGGGGAGACGGGGGGAGCAGTACTTC. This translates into CASSLWGRRGEQYF.

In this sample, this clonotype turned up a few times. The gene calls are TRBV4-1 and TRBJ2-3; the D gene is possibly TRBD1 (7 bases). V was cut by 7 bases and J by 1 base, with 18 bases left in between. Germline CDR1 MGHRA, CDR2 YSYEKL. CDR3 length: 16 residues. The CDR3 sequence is CASTYGAGTGTDTQYF. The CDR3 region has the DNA TGCGCCAGCACCTATGGGGCGGGGACAGGCACAGATACGCAGTATTTT.

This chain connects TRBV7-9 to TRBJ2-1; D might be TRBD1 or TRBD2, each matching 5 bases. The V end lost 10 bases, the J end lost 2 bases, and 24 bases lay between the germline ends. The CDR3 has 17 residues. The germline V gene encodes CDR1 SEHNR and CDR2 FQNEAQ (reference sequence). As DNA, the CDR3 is TGTGCCAACAAGGGTTGGTCTCGGGACGGGACCTACAATGAGCAGTTCTTC. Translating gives CANKGWSRDGTYNEQFF.

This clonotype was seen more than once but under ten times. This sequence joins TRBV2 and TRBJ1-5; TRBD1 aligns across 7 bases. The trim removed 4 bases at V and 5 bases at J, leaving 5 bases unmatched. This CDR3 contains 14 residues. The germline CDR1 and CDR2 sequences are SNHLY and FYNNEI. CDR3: CASSGQGHDQPQHF. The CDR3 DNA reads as TGTGCCAGCAGTGGACAGGGACATGATCAGCCCCAGCATTTT.

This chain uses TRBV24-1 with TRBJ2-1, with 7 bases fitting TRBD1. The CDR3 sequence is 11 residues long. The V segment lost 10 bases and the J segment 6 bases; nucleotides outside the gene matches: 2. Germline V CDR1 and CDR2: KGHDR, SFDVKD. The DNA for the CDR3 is TGTGCCACGGGGACAGCCAATGAGCAGTTCTTC. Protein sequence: CATGTANEQFF.

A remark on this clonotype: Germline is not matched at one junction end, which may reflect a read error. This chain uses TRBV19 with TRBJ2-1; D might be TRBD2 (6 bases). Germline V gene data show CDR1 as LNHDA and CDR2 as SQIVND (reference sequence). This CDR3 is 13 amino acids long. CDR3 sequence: CARSLARYNEQFF. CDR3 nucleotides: TGTGCCCGTAGTCTAGCGAGATACAATGAGCAGTTCTTC.

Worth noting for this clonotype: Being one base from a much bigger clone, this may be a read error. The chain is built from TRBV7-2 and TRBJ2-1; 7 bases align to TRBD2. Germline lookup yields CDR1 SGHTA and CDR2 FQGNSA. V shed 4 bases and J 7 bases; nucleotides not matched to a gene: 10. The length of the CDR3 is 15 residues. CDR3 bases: TGTGCCAGCAGCTCGACTAGCAGGAGGGCGAATGAGCAGTTCTTC. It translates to CASSSTSRRANEQFF.

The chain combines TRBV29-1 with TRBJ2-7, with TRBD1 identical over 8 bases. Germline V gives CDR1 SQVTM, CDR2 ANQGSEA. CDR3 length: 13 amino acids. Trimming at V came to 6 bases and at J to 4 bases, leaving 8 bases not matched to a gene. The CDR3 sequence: CSVEDRAGYEQYF. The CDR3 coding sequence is TGCAGCGTCGAGGACAGGGCGGGATACGAGCAGTACTTC.

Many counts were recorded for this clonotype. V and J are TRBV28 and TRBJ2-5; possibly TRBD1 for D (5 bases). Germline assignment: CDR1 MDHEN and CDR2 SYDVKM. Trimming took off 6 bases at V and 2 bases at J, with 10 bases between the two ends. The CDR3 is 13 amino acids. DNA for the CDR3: TGTGCCAGCAGCAAGGGGTTACAAGAGACCCAGTACTTC. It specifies CASSKGLQETQYF.

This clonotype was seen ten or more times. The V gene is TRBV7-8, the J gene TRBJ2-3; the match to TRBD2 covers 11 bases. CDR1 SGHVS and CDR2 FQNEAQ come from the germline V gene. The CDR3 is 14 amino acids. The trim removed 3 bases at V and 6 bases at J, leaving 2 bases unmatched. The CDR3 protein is CASSFSGRGDTQYF. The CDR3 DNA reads TGTGCCAGCAGCTTTAGCGGGAGGGGCGATACGCAGTATTTT.

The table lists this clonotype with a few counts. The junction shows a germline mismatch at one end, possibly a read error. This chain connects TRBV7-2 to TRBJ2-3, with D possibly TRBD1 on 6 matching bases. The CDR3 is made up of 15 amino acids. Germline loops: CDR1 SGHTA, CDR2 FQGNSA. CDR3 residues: CATSFKGRGTDTQYF. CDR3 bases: TGTGCCACCAGCTTTAAGGGAAGGGGGACAGATACGCAGTATTTT.

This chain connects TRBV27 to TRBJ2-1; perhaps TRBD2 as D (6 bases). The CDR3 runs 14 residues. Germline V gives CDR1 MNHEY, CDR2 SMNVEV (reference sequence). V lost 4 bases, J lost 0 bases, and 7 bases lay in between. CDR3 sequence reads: CASSYGSSYNEQFF. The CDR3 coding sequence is TGTGCCAGCAGTTACGGGAGCTCCTACAATGAGCAGTTCTTC.

This CDR3 is CAISEGTSRADTQYF. CDR3 nucleotides: TGTGCCATCAGTGAGGGGACTAGCAGGGCAGATACGCAGTATTTT. V is TRBV10-3 and J is TRBJ2-3, with 9 bases aligning to TRBD2. The CDR3 is made up of 15 amino acids. The V gene end was trimmed by 2 bases and the J gene end by 4 bases; junction bases not matched to a gene: 4. The germline V gene has CDR1 ENHRY and CDR2 SYGVKD.

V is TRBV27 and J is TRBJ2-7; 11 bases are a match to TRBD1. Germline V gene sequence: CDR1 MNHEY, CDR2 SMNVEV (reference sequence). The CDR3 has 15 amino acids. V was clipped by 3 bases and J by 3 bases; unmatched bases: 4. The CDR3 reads CASSLWGQGVYEQYF. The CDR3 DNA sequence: TGTGCCAGCAGTTTGTGGGGACAGGGGGTCTACGAGCAGTACTTC.

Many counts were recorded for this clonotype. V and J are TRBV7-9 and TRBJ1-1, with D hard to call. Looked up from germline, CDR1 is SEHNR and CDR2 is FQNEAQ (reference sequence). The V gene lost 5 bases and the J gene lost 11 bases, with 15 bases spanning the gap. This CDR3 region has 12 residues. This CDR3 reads CASSPLDVGAFF. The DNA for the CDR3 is TGTGCCAGCAGCCCCCTGGATGTTGGGGCTTTCTTT.

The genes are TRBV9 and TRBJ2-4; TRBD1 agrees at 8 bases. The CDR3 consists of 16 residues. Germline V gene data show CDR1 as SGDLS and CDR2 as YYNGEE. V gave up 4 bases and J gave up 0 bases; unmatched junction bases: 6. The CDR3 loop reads CASSPRTGLAKNIQYF. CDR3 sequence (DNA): TGTGCCAGCAGCCCCAGGACAGGGCTAGCCAAAAACATTCAGTACTTC.

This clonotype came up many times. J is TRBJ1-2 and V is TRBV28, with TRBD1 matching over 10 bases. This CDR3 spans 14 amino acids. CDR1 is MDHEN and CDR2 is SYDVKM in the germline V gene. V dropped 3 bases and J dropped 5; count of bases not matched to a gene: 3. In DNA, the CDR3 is TGTGCCAGCAGTTTCCCGGGACAGGGGTATGGCTACACCTTC. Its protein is CASSFPGQGYGYTF.

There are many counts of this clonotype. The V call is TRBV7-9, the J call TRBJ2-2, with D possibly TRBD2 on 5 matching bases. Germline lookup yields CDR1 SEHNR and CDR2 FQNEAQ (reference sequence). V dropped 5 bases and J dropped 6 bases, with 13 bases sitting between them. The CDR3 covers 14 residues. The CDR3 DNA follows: TGTGCCAGCAGCACCACTAGTAACCCCGGGGAGCTGTTTTTT. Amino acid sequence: CASSTTSNPGELFF.

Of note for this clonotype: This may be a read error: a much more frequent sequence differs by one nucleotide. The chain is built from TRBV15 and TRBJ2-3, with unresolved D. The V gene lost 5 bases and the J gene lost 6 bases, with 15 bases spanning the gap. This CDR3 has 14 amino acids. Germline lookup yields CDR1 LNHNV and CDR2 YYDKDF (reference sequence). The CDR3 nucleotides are TGTGCCACCAGCGAGAACGGTGGTTCCGATACGCAGTATTTT. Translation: CATSENGGSDTQYF.

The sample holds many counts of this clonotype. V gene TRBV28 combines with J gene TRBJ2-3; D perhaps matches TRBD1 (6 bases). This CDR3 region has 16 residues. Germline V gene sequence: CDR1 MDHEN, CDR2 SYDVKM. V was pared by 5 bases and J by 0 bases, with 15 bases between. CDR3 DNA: TGTGCCAGCAGTGGGACATTCGAAGTTAGCACAGATACGCAGTATTTT. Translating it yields CASSGTFEVSTDTQYF. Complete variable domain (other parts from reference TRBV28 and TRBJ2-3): DVKVTQSSRYLVKRTGEKVFLECVQDMDHENMFWYRQDPGLGLRLIYFSYDVKMKEKGDIPEGYSVSREKKERFSLILESASTNQTSMYLCASSGTFEVSTDTQYFGPGTRLTVL.

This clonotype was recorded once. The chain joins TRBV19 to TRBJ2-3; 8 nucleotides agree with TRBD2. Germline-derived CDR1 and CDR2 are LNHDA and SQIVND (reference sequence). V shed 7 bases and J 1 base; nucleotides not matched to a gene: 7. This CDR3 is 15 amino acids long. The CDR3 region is CASKDYSGGTDTQYF. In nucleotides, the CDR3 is TGTGCCAGTAAGGACTATAGCGGGGGCACAGATACGCAGTATTTT.

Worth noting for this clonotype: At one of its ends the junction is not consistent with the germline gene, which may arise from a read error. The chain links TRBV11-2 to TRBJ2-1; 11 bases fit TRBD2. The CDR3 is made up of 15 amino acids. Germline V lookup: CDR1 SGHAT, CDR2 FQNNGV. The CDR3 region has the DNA TGTGCCAGCAGCTCACTAGCGGGAGACCACAATGAGCAGTCCTTC. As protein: CASSSLAGDHNEQSF.

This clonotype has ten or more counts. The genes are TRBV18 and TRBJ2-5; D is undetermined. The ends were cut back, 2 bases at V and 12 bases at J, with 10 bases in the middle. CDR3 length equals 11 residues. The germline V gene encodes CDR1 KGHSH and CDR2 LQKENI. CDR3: CASSPERPEYF. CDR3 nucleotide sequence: TGTGCCAGCTCACCAGAACGACCGGAGTACTTC.

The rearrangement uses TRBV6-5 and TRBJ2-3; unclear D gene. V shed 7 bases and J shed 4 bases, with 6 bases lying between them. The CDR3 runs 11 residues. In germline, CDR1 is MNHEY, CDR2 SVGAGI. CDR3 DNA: TGTGCCAGCATTTCGTCAGATACGCAGTATTTT. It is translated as CASISSDTQYF.